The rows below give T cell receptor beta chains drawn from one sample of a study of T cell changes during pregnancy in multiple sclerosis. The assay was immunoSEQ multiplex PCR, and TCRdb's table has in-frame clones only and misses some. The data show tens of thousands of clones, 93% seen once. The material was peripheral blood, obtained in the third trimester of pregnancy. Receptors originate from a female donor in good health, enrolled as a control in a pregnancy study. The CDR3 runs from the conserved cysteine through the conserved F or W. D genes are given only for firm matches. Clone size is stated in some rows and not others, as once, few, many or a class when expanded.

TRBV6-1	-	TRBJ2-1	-	CASSPTVDEQFF	TGTGCCAGCAGCCCGACAGTTGATGAGCAGTTCTTC
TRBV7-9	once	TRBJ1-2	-	CASSPKTARIYGYTF	TGTGCCAGCAGCCCCAAGACAGCACGGATCTATGGCTACACCTTC
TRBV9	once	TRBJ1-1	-	CASSVGGVATEAFF	TGTGCCAGCAGCGTAGGCGGGGTAGCAACTGAAGCTTTCTTT
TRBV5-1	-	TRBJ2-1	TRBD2	CASSGAGTSGRMEQFF	TGCGCCAGCAGCGGCGCCGGGACTAGCGGGAGGATGGAGCAGTTCTTC
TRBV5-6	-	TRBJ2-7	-	CASSLSLDEQYF	TGTGCCAGCAGCCTGTCACTAGACGAGCAGTACTTC
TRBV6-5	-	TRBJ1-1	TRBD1	CASSWTDRGTEAFF	TGTGCCAGCAGTTGGACAGACAGGGGGACTGAAGCTTTCTTT
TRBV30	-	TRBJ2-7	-	CASPKAGDEQYF	TGTGCCTCCCCAAAGGCAGGCGACGAGCAGTACTTC
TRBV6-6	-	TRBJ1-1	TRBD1	CASSFTRGSTEAFF	TGTGCCAGCAGTTTCACCAGGGGGAGCACTGAAGCTTTCTTT
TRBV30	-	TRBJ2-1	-	CAWRRALLQHEQFF	TGTGCCTGGAGGCGGGCTCTTCTTCAACATGAGCAGTTCTTC
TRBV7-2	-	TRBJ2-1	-	CASSLAFSRRYNEQFF	TGTGCCAGCAGCTTAGCGTTTAGCAGACGCTACAATGAGCAGTTCTTC
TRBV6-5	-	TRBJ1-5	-	CASSEVNQPQHF	TGTGCCAGCAGTGAGGTGAATCAGCCCCAGCATTTT
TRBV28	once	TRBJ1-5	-	CASSRAGQPQHF	TGTGCCAGCAGCCGGGCAGGGCAGCCCCAGCATTTT
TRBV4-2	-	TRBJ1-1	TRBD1	CASSQDVSGGAVTEAFF	TGTGCCAGCAGCCAAGATGTGTCAGGGGGCGCGGTCACTGAAGCTTTCTTT
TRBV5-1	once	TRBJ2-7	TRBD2	CASSSAGISDEQYF	TGCGCCAGCTCCTCAGCGGGAATAAGCGACGAGCAGTACTTC
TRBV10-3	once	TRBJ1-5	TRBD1	CAISEGTGDPFSNQPQHF	TGTGCCATCAGTGAGGGGACAGGGGACCCCTTTAGCAATCAGCCCCAGCATTTT
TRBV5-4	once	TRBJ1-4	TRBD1	CASSPTGTGSEKLFF	TGTGCCAGCAGCCCGACCGGGACAGGGAGTGAAAAACTGTTTTTT
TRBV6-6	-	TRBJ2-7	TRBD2	CASSYYYSGRAYEQYF	TGTGCCAGCAGTTACTACTATAGCGGGAGGGCCTACGAGCAGTACTTC
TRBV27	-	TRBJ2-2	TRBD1	CASSALGQGATGELFF	TGTGCCAGCAGTGCCCTGGGACAGGGGGCTACCGGGGAGCTGTTTTTT
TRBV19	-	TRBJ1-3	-	CASSIMPGLRNTIYF	TGTGCCAGTAGTATAATGCCGGGACTACGAAACACCATATATTTT
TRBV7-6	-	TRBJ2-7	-	CASSKRGGYEQYF	TGTGCCAGCAGCAAAAGGGGGGGCTACGAGCAGTACTTC
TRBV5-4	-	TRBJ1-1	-	CASSLVGGNTEAFF	TGTGCCAGCAGCTTGGTCGGGGGGAACACTGAAGCTTTCTTT
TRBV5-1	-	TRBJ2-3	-	CASSFYGASGTDTQYF	TGCGCCAGCAGCTTCTATGGGGCCTCTGGCACAGATACGCAGTATTTT
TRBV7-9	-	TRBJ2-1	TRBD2	CASRLTSGGGHEQFF	TGTGCCAGCAGGTTGACTAGCGGGGGAGGCCATGAGCAGTTCTTC
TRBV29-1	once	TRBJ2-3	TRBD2	CSILGTGEASGDTDTQYF	TGCAGCATCCTCGGAACAGGGGAGGCTAGCGGGGACACAGATACGCAGTATTTT
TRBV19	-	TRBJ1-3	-	CTAEDIVGFSGNTIYF	TGTACCGCCGAAGACATAGTCGGATTCTCTGGAAACACCATATATTTT